A selection of T cell receptor beta chains follows, all from one sample in a study of blood T cell repertoires in COVID-19. The protocol was immunoSEQ multiplex PCR, while the TCRdb copy is restricted to in-frame clones and leaves out a portion. This table holds nearly 200,000 clones, just under 85% found once. Sequencing was carried out using peripheral blood. Receptors originate from a human donor with acute or convalescent COVID-19. The donor label of this sample is uncertain. CDR3s include the opening cysteine and the closing phenylalanine or tryptophan. D genes are given only for firm matches. Clone size is not always given. Where it is, it says once, few, many or a class for expanded clones.

j_call clone_size v_call d_call cdr3_aa cdr3_nt
TRBJ1-1 . TRBV19 . CASRRNIPSGGTEAFF TGTGCCAGTCGTCGGAATATTCCCAGCGGGGGGACTGAAGCTTTCTTT
TRBJ1-2 . TRBV9 . CASSVGAASGYTF TGTGCCAGCAGCGTGGGGGCCGCCTCTGGCTACACCTTC
TRBJ1-6 . TRBV27 TRBD1 CASSVQGPHLYNSPLHF TGTGCCAGCAGTGTACAGGGGCCGCACCTATATAATTCACCCCTCCACTTT
TRBJ2-3 . TRBV5-1 TRBD2 CASSPTSGTTDTQYF TGCGCCAGCAGCCCGACTAGCGGGACCACAGATACGCAGTATTTT
TRBJ2-5 . TRBV11-2 TRBD2 CASSSRDYIWETQYF TGTGCCAGCAGCTCCCGGGACTACATTTGGGAGACCCAGTACTTC
TRBJ1-2 few TRBV12-3/TRBV12-4 . CASSLMAGQGYTF TGTGCCAGCAGTTTAATGGCAGGACAAGGCTACACCTTC
TRBJ2-3 . TRBV6-2/TRBV6-3 TRBD2 CASSSAGGGTDTQYF TGTGCCAGCAGTTCAGCGGGAGGCGGGACAGATACGCAGTATTTT
TRBJ1-1 . TRBV6-5 . CASRRQSNTEAFF TGTGCCAGCAGGCGACAGTCGAACACTGAAGCTTTCTTT
TRBJ2-7 . TRBV5-4 . CASSRGLDRASDEQYF TGTGCCAGCAGCCGCGGACTGGACCGGGCTTCGGACGAGCAGTACTTC
TRBJ1-2 . TRBV6-2/TRBV6-3 . CASSPQPGNYGYTF TGTGCCAGCAGCCCTCAACCAGGCAACTATGGCTACACCTTC
TRBJ1-2 . TRBV30 TRBD1 CAWRPGQGGYGYTF TGTGCCTGGAGACCCGGACAGGGCGGCTATGGCTACACCTTC
TRBJ2-5 . TRBV25-1 . CASSESGRGGSETQYF TGTGCCAGCAGTGAATCAGGCAGGGGAGGGTCAGAGACCCAGTACTTC
TRBJ2-4 . TRBV11-2 . CASSLDGLAKNIQYF TGTGCCAGCAGCTTAGACGGTCTAGCCAAAAACATTCAGTACTTC
TRBJ2-2 . TRBV10-1 TRBD1 CASSDYRGSRELFF TGCGCCAGCAGTGATTACAGGGGATCCCGGGAGCTGTTTTTT
TRBJ1-1 . TRBV5-1 TRBD1 CASSPLDRAPRRNTEAFF TGCGCCAGCAGCCCGCTGGACAGGGCACCCCGGAGGAACACTGAAGCTTTCTTT
TRBJ1-1 . TRBV29-1 TRBD1 CSAGDSSMNTEAFF TGCAGCGCAGGGGACAGTTCTATGAACACTGAAGCTTTCTTT
TRBJ2-7 . TRBV28 TRBD2 CASSLIPGLVGEQYF TGTGCCAGCAGTTTAATCCCGGGACTAGTTGGCGAGCAGTACTTC
TRBJ1-3 . TRBV7-2 TRBD1 CASSSRQGAGNTIYF TGTGCCAGCAGCTCAAGACAGGGGGCTGGAAACACCATATATTTT
TRBJ1-2 . TRBV7-9 . CASSRDTGHYGYTF TGTGCCAGCAGCAGGGACACAGGGCATTATGGCTACACCTTC
TRBJ1-1 few TRBV9 TRBD1 CASSVTGTPVTEAFF TGTGCCAGCAGCGTGACAGGGACTCCGGTCACTGAAGCTTTCTTT
TRBJ2-5 . TRBV7-2 . CASSLEGASKTQYF TGTGCCAGCAGCTTGGAGGGGGCATCAAAGACCCAGTACTTC
TRBJ2-3 . TRBV7-8 TRBD2 CASSRQTSGSPDTQYF TGTGCCAGCAGCCGACAGACTAGCGGAAGTCCAGATACGCAGTATTTT
TRBJ2-1 . TRBV2 . CASSEQGSEYNEQFF TGTGCCAGCAGTGAGCAGGGGTCGGAATACAATGAGCAGTTCTTC
TRBJ2-1 . TRBV18 . CASSPPNQGINEQFF TGTGCCAGCTCACCACCGAATCAGGGTATCAATGAGCAGTTCTTC
TRBJ1-2 . TRBV29-1 . CSVAGNRYGYTF TGCAGCGTTGCAGGGAATAGGTATGGCTACACCTTC
TRBJ2-2 . TRBV9 TRBD2 CASSATSGNLRTGELFF TGTGCCAGCAGCGCGACTAGCGGGAATTTGCGGACCGGGGAGCTGTTTTTT
TRBJ1-1 few TRBV14 TRBD1 CASRGQVNTEAFF TGTGCCAGCAGGGGACAGGTGAACACTGAAGCTTTCTTT
TRBJ1-2 . TRBV5-1 . CASSPGTSYGYTF TGCGCCAGCAGCCCGGGGACAAGCTATGGCTACACCTTC
TRBJ2-2 . TRBV7-3 TRBD1 CASRQGVSNTGELFF TGTGCCAGCAGGCAGGGGGTTTCGAACACCGGGGAGCTGTTTTTT
TRBJ1-2 . TRBV6-5 TRBD1 CASTPGTAYGYTF TGTGCCAGCACACCCGGGACAGCCTATGGCTACACCTTC
TRBJ2-7 . TRBV7-9 . CASSLGTVSYEQYF TGTGCCAGCAGCTTAGGGACTGTGTCCTACGAGCAGTACTTC
TRBJ2-5 . TRBV11-2 TRBD2 CASSLPGLAGAMKTQYF TGTGCCAGCAGCTTACCAGGACTAGCGGGAGCTATGAAGACCCAGTACTTC
TRBJ2-7 . TRBV2 TRBD2 CASRWGTSGIEQYF TGTGCCAGCAGGTGGGGGACTAGCGGGATTGAGCAGTACTTC
TRBJ2-3 . TRBV24-1 TRBD1 CATSDGHRGLADTQYF TGTGCCACCAGTGATGGACACAGGGGGCTCGCGGATACGCAGTATTTT
TRBJ2-3 once TRBV15 TRBD2 CATSREGGRGTDTQYF TGTGCCACCAGCAGAGAAGGCGGGAGGGGGACAGATACGCAGTATTTT
TRBJ2-3 . TRBV5-1 . CASRRAPTDTQYF TGCGCCAGCAGGCGGGCCCCGACAGATACGCAGTATTTT
TRBJ1-5 . TRBV18 TRBD1 CASSRDRDNQPQHF TGTGCCAGCTCACGGGACAGGGACAATCAGCCCCAGCATTTT